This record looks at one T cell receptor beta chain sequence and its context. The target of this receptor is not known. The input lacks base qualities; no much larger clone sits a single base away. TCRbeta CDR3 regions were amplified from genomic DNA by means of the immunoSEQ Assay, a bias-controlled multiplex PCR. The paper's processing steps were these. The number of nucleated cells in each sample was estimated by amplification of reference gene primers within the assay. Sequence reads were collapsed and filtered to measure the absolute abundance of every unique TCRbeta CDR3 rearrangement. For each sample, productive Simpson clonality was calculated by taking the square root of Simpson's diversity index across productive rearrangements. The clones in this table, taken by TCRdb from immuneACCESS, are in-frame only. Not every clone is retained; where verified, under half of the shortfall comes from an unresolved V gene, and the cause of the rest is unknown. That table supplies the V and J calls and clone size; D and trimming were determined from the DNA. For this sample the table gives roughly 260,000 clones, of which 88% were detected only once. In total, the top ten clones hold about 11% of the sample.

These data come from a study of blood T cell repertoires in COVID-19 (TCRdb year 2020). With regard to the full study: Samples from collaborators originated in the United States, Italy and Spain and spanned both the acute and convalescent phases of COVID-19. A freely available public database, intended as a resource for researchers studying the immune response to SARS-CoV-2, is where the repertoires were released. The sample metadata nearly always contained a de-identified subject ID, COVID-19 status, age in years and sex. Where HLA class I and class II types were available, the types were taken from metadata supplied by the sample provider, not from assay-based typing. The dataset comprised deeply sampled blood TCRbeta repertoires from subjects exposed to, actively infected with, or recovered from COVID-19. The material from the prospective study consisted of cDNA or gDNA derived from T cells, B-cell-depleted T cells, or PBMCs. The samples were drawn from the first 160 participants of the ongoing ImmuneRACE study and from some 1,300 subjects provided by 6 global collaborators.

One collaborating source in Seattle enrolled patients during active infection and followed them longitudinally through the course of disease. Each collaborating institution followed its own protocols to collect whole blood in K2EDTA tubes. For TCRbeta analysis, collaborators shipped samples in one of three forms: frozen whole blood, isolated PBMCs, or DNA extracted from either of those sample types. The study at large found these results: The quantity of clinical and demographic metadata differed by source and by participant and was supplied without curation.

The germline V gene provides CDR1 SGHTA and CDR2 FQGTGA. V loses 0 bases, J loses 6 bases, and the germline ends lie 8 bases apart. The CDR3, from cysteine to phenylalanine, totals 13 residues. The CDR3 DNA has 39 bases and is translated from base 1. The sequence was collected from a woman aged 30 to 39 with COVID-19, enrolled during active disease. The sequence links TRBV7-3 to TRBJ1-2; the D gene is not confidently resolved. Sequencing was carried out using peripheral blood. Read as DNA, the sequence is TGTGCCAGCAGCTTAACCCTCTCGGATGGCTACACCTTC. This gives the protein CASSLTLSDGYTF. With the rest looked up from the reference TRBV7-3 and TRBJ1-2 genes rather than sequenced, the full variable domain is GAGVSQTPSNKVTEKGKYVELRCDPISGHTALYWYRQSLGQGPEFLIYFQGTGAADDSGLPNDRFFAVRPEGSVSTLKIQRTERGDSAVYLCASSLTLSDGYTFGSGTRLTVV.